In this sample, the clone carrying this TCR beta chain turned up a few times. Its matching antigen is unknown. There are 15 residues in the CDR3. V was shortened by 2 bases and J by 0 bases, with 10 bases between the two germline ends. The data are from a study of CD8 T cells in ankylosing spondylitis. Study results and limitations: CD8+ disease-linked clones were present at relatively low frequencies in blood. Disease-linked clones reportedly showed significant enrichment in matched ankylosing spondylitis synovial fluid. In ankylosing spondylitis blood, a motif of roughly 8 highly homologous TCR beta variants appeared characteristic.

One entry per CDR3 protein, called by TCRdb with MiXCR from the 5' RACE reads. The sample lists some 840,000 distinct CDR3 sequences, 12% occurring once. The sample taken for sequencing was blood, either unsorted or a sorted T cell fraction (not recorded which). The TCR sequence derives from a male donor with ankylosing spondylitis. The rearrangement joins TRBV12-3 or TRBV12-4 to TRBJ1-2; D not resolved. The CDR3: CASSLRGWTNYGYTF. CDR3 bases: TGTGCCAGCAGTTTACGTGGGTGGACTAACTATGGCTACACCTTC.